This passage covers 23 T cell receptor beta chains from one sample sequenced in a study of blood T cell repertoires in COVID-19. Here immunoSEQ multiplex PCR was the method, and the copy in TCRdb shows in-frame clones only, minus some. Of about 98,000 clones listed, roughly 86% were seen once; the top ten hold about a tenth. Material: peripheral blood. These receptors were collected from a man in his forties or fifties with acute or convalescent COVID-19.

CDR3 loop: CASSQLQGRDPRFGRPQHF. CDR3 DNA: TGCGCCAGCAGCCAACTACAGGGAAGGGACCCCCGGTTTGGAAGGCCCCAGCATTTT. V is TRBV4-1 and J is TRBJ1-5, with D possibly matching TRBD1 (6 bases). The V gene lost 2 bases and the J gene lost 9 bases, with 29 bases spanning the gap. The CDR3 contains 19 residues. The germline V gene encodes CDR1 MGHRA and CDR2 YSYEKL.

The gene calls are TRBV3-1 (or the pseudogene TRBV3-2) and TRBJ2-1; a weak D match, TRBD1 (5 bases). In germline, CDR1 is LGHDT, CDR2 YNNKEL (reference sequence). Deletions cut 1 base from V and 7 bases from J, with 11 bases between. This CDR3 is 14 amino acids long. The CDR3 sequence is CASSQVQGKNEQFF. CDR3 DNA: TGTGCCAGCAGCCAAGTGCAGGGTAAGAATGAGCAGTTCTTC.

This clone was seen a single time. The rearrangement uses TRBV11-1 and TRBJ1-2; tentatively, D is TRBD1 (6 bases). V shed 1 base and J shed 7 bases, with 13 bases lying between them. This CDR3 spans 14 amino acids. From germline, CDR1 is SGHAT and CDR2 FQDESV (reference sequence). The CDR3 sequence is CASSLVSGAGGYTF. CDR3 bases: TGTGCCAGCAGCTTAGTATCAGGGGCTGGTGGCTACACCTTC. Filled out from reference TRBV11-1 and TRBJ1-2, the complete variable domain reads EAEVAQSPRYKITEKSQAVAFWCDPISGHATLYWYRQILGQGPELLVQFQDESVVDDSQLPKDRFSAERLKGVDSTLKIQPAELGDSAMYLCASSLVSGAGGYTFGSGTRLTVV.

The rearrangement uses TRBV27 and TRBJ2-5; 9 nucleotides align to TRBD2. The germline V gene has CDR1 MNHEY and CDR2 SMNVEV (reference sequence). This CDR3 has 14 amino acids. The J segment lost 4 bases and the V segment lost 5 bases, leaving 5 bases of the junction unmatched. CDR3 sequence reads: CASSPPTSGETQYF. CDR3 DNA sequence: TGTGCCAGCAGTCCCCCGACTAGCGGAGAGACCCAGTACTTC.

The V call is TRBV30, the J call TRBJ1-1, with D possibly matching TRBD1 (6 bases). V dropped 0 bases and J dropped 1 base, with 15 bases sitting between them. Germline V gene lookup returns CDR1 GTSNPN and CDR2 SVGIG (reference sequence). This CDR3 is 16 amino acids long. Here the CDR3 DNA reads TGTGCCTGGAGTGTAAGAGCGGACAGACCGAACACTGAAGCTTTCTTT. It translates to CAWSVRADRPNTEAFF.

V and J are TRBV6-5 and TRBJ1-1; 8 bases are shared with TRBD1. V gave up 4 bases and J gave up 1 base; unmatched junction bases: 5. There are 15 residues in the CDR3. Germline lookup yields CDR1 MNHEY and CDR2 SVGAGI. The CDR3 spells CASSSHGQGNTEAFF. CDR3 bases: TGTGCCAGCAGTTCCCACGGACAGGGGAACACTGAAGCTTTCTTT.

This rearrangement joins TRBV5-6 to TRBJ1-5; 8 nucleotides align to TRBD1. CDR1 is SGHDT, CDR2 YYEEEE, per germline. After removal of 2 bases from V and 2 bases from J, the junction contained 9 bases not matched to a gene. The CDR3 totals 17 residues. CDR3 nucleotide sequence: TGTGCCAGCAGCTTAAGACAGGGGAGGATTGGCAATCAGCCCCAGCATTTT. It yields the protein CASSLRQGRIGNQPQHF.

The V gene is TRBV6-5, the J gene TRBJ2-1; D possibly corresponds to TRBD2 (5 bases). The V gene lost 7 bases and the J gene lost 2 bases, with 9 bases spanning the gap. Germline CDR1 MNHEY, CDR2 SVGAGI. The CDR3 contains 13 residues. The chain's CDR3 is CASTKGAYNEQFF. CDR3 coding DNA: TGTGCCAGCACAAAGGGAGCCTACAATGAGCAGTTCTTC.

The DNA of the CDR3 is TGCGCCAGCAGTCAATCCACAGGGGAGTACTCCTACGAGCAGTACTTC. Its protein is CASSQSTGEYSYEQYF. This rearrangement joins TRBV23-1 to TRBJ2-7, with 7 nucleotides matching TRBD1. TRBV23-1 is an ORF; its function is uncertain. The V gene end was trimmed by 0 bases and the J gene end by 0 bases; junction bases not matched to a gene: 5. The CDR3 covers 16 residues.

The rearrangement links TRBV5-4 to TRBJ2-1, with 7 bases identical to TRBD2. This CDR3 has 16 residues. Trimming removed 4 bases from V and 2 bases from J; junction bases left unmatched: 9. CDR1 and CDR2 from the germline V gene are SGHNT and YYREEE (reference sequence). The CDR3 coding sequence is TGTGCCAGCAGCATATCTAGCGGAGCGGCCTACAATGAGCAGTTCTTC. Its translation: CASSISSGAAYNEQFF.

This clone appeared a few times. The rearrangement links TRBV18 to TRBJ2-3; 8 bases line up with TRBD2. V shed 0 bases and J 5 bases; nucleotides not matched to a gene: 4. CDR3 size: 15 residues. Germline CDR1 KGHSH, CDR2 LQKENI. CDR3 nucleotides: TGTGCCAGCTCACCACCGTCACTAGCGGAAGATACGCAGTATTTT. This gives the protein CASSPPSLAEDTQYF.

This chain links TRBV7-9 with TRBJ2-5, with 7 positions matching TRBD1. CDR1 and CDR2 (germline): SEHNR, FQNEAQ (reference sequence). The CDR3 contains 14 residues. The ends lost 5 bases at V and 5 bases at J; junction bases unmatched: 8. CDR3: CASSPGTVGETQYF. The CDR3 nucleotides read TGTGCCAGCAGCCCTGGGACAGTTGGGGAGACCCAGTACTTC.

The rearrangement links TRBV11-1 to TRBJ1-6; D is uncertain. V was pared by 6 bases and J by 5 bases, with 11 bases between. The CDR3 contains 14 residues. CDR1 is SGHAT, CDR2 FQDESV, per germline (reference sequence). CDR3 residues: CASSSTANNSPLHF. CDR3 nucleotide sequence: TGTGCCAGCAGTTCTACAGCAAATAATTCACCCCTCCACTTT.

A remark on this clone: Additional DNA sequences in this sample encode the identical CDR3. The chain joins TRBV6-5 to TRBJ1-2; 9 bases match TRBD1. J lost 5 bases, V lost 6 bases, and 7 bases had no gene match. The CDR3 is 14 amino acids. Per germline, CDR1 MNHEY and CDR2 SVGAGI. CDR3 residues: CASRRTGEGYGYTF. CDR3 DNA: TGTGCCAGCAGGCGGACAGGGGAGGGGTATGGCTACACCTTC.

This clone has a handful of counts. The CDR3 DNA reads TGTGCTAGTGGTAAAGGGACAGACGAAAAACTGTTTTTT. Protein product: CASGKGTDEKLFF. V gene TRBV12-5 combines with J gene TRBJ1-4, with 7 bases fitting TRBD1. The CDR3 covers 13 residues. CDR1 and CDR2 (germline): LGHNT, FRNRAP. The trim removed 5 bases at V and 8 bases at J, leaving 5 bases unmatched.

The rearrangement joins TRBV5-1 to TRBJ1-2; D is perhaps TRBD1 (6 bases). This CDR3 is 14 amino acids long. Trimming removed 0 bases from V and 8 bases from J, with 14 bases in between. Germline V lookup: CDR1 SGHRS, CDR2 YFSETQ. CDR3 bases: TGCGCCAGCAGCTTGGGGGGGCCAGGGCCCGGCTACACCTTC. Its translation is CASSLGGPGPGYTF.

CDR3 residues: CASSQDDSSYGYTF. CDR3 DNA sequence: TGTGCCAGCAGCCAAGACGACAGCTCCTATGGCTACACCTTC. This chain joins TRBV3-1 (or the pseudogene TRBV3-2) and TRBJ1-2; tentative D call: TRBD1 (5 bases). Deletions cut 0 bases from V and 4 bases from J, with 9 bases between. The germline V gene encodes CDR1 LGHDT and CDR2 YNNKEL (reference sequence). The CDR3 runs to 14 residues.

The V gene is TRBV21-1, the J gene TRBJ1-6; the table's D call, TRBD1, has no DNA check behind it. TRBV21-1 is tagged as a pseudogene. The CDR3 is made up of 20 amino acids. The CDR3 nucleotides read TGTGCCAGCAGCAAAGCGCGATTGGACAGGGGGCACTCCTATAATTCACCCCTCCACTTT. Translated: CASSKARLDRGHSYNSPLHF.

The chain is built from TRBV30 and TRBJ2-1, with 7 bases fitting TRBD2. The CDR3 contains 17 residues. CDR1 and CDR2 from the germline V gene are GTSNPN and SVGIG (reference sequence). Unmatched junction bases numbered 11, after V lost 0 bases and J lost 3 bases. The CDR3 reads CAWSVPHGGRGYNEQFF. CDR3 bases: TGTGCCTGGAGTGTACCCCACGGGGGGAGAGGCTACAATGAGCAGTTCTTC.

The rearrangement links TRBV19 to TRBJ1-1; D is ambiguous. This CDR3 is 13 amino acids long. Trimming took 9 bases from V and 1 from J, leaving 12 bases between them. Per germline, CDR1 LNHDA and CDR2 SQIVND (reference sequence). The CDR3 sequence is CASTPRENTEAFF. CDR3 nucleotide sequence: TGTGCCAGCACCCCGAGGGAGAACACTGAAGCTTTCTTT. The full variable domain, in which reference TRBV19 and TRBJ1-1 provide the parts outside the CDR3, is DGGITQSPKYLFRKEGQNVTLSCEQNLNHDAMYWYRQDPGQGLRLIYYSQIVNDFQKGDIAEGYSVSREKKESFPLTVTSAQKNPTAFYLCASTPRENTEAFFGQGTRLTVV.

This chain joins TRBV19 and TRBJ1-5; D remains ambiguous. The CDR3 has 14 residues. Germline V gene lookup returns CDR1 LNHDA and CDR2 SQIVND (reference sequence). V was cut by 3 bases and J by 3 bases, with 9 bases left in between. The CDR3 DNA reads TGTGCCAGTAGTATTTGGGCAGACAATCAGCCCCAGCATTTT. Its protein product is CASSIWADNQPQHF.

V gene TRBV5-6 combines with J gene TRBJ1-1, with D possibly being TRBD1 (6 bases). Germline loops: CDR1 SGHDT, CDR2 YYEEEE. V shed 2 bases and J shed 4 bases, with 18 bases lying between them. This CDR3 region has 16 residues. The CDR3 region has the DNA TGTGCCAGCAGCTTTCTTCGGACAGAACTGGGCACTGAAGCTTTCTTT. Translation: CASSFLRTELGTEAFF. The variable domain in full, with the rest retrieved from reference TRBV5-6 and TRBJ1-1, is DAGVTQSPTHLIKTRGQQVTLRCSPKSGHDTVSWYQQALGQGPQFIFQYYEEEERQRGNFPDRFSGHQFPNYSSELNVNALLLGDSALYLCASSFLRTELGTEAFFGQGTRLTVV.

The genes are TRBV5-5 and TRBJ2-2; 15 bases map to TRBD2. The CDR3 is 20 residues long. The germline V gene encodes CDR1 SGHKS and CDR2 YYEKEE (reference sequence). V shed 4 bases and J 6 bases; nucleotides not matched to a gene: 16. CDR3 in DNA: TGTGCCAGCAGCCTTAGGCCGGGACTAGCGGGAGGCCTATTGGCCGGGGAGCTGTTTTTT. Encoded protein: CASSLRPGLAGGLLAGELFF.